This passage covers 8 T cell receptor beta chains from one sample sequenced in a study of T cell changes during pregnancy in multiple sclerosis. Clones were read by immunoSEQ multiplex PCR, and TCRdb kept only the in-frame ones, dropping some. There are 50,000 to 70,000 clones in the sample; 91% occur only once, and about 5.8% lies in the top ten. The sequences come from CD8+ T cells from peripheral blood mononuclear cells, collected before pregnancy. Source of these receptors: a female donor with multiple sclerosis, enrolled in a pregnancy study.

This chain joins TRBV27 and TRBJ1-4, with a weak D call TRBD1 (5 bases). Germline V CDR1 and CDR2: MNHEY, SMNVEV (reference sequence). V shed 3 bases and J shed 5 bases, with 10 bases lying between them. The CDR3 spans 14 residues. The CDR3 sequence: CASSFWGGNEKLFF. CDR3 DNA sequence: TGTGCCAGCAGTTTTTGGGGGGGGAATGAAAAACTGTTTTTT.

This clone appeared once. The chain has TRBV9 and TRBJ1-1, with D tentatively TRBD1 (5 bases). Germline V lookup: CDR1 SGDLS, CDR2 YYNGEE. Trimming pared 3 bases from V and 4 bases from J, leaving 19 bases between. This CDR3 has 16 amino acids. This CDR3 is CASSASGGGLSTEAFF. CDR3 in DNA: TGTGCCAGCAGCGCCAGCGGGGGTGGCCTATCCACTGAAGCTTTCTTT.

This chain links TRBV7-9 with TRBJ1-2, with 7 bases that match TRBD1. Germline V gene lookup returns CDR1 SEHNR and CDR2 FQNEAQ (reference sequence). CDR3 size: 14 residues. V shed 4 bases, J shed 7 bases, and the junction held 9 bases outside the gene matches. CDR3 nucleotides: TGTGCCAGCAGCTCCGGGACAGCCCTCCTTGGCTACACCTTC. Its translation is CASSSGTALLGYTF.

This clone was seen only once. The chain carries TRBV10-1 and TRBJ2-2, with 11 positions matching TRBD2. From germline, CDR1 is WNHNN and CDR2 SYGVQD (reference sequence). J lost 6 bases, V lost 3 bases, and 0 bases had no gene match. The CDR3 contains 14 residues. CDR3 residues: CASSDSGGAGELFF. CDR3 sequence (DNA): TGCGCCAGCAGTGATAGCGGGGGGGCCGGGGAGCTGTTTTTT.

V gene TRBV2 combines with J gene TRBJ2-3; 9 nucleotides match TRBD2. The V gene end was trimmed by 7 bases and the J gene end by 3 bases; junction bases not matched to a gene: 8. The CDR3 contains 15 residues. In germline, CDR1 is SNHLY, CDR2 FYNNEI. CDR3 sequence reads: CASTPSGALTDTQYF. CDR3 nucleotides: TGTGCCAGCACACCTAGCGGGGCGTTGACAGATACGCAGTATTTT.

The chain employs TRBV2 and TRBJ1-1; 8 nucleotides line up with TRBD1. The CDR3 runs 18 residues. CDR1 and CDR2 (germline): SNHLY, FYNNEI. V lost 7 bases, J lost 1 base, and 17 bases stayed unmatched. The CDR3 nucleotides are TGTGCCAGCACTCCATACTCTCAGGGGGCGGGGGAGAACACTGAAGCTTTCTTT. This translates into CASTPYSQGAGENTEAFF.

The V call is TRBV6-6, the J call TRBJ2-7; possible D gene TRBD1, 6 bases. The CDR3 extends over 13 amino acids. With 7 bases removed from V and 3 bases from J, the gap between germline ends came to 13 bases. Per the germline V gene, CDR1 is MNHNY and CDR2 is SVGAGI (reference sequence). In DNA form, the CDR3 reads TGTGCCAGCAATACCCAGGGGCTCTACGAGCAGTACTTC. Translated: CASNTQGLYEQYF.

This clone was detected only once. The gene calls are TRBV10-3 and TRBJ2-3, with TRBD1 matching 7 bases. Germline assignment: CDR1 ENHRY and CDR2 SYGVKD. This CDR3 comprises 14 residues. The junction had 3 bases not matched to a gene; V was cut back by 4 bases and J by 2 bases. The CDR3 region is CAISGTGATDTQYF. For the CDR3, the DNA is TGTGCCATCAGTGGTACAGGGGCCACAGATACGCAGTATTTT.